These 6 T cell receptor beta chains were all obtained from the same sample, sequenced in a study of blood T cells in healthy people across ages. The use of a sample-barcoded 5' primer and a J-beta primer mix characterized a second PCR of roughly 6 to 12 cycles. TCRdb reprocessed the 5' RACE reads with MiXCR, giving one entry per CDR3 protein. The profile shows approximately 760,000 distinct CDR3 sequences, just under 25% of them singletons. These data are also associated with another study on T cells of mothers and their children.

The sequencing input was blood. These receptors were taken from a boy between 10 and 17 years old in good health.

This clonotype was recorded a few times. The chain joins TRBV25-1 to TRBJ2-5; the D call may be TRBD1 or TRBD2 (5 bases each). CDR1 and CDR2 from the germline V gene are MGHDK and SYGVNS. V lost 0 bases to trimming and J lost 1 base, with 12 bases between them. This CDR3 has 16 amino acids. The CDR3 loop reads CASSEYKGTSQETQYF. CDR3 DNA: TGTGCCAGCAGTGAATACAAGGGGACGTCCCAAGAGACCCAGTACTTC.

This clonotype was detected a few times. V usage is TRBV29-1 and J usage is TRBJ1-1; TRBD1 aligns across 9 bases. This CDR3 is 13 amino acids long. CDR1 is SQVTM, CDR2 ANQGSEA, per germline. The V gene end was trimmed by 8 bases and the J gene end by 5 bases; junction bases not matched to a gene: 9. CDR3 in amino acids: CSSWDREGTEAFF. In DNA, the CDR3 is TGCAGCAGTTGGGACAGGGAAGGAACTGAAGCTTTCTTT.

This clonotype occurred a few times. This sequence joins TRBV4-2 and TRBJ2-1, with TRBD2 identical over 7 bases. The CDR3 covers 15 residues. V gave up 3 bases and J gave up 1 base; unmatched junction bases: 3. Germline V CDR1 and CDR2: LGHNA, YNFKEQ. For the CDR3, the DNA is TGTGCCAGCAGCCAGTGGACTAGATCCTACAATGAGCAGTTCTTC. Translating it yields CASSQWTRSYNEQFF.

The chain employs TRBV12-3 or TRBV12-4 and TRBJ1-6; 7 positions agree with TRBD1. V shed 6 bases and J 10 bases; nucleotides not matched to a gene: 12. There are 15 residues in the CDR3. The CDR3 is CASSPSGRGRSPLHF. CDR3 nucleotides: TGTGCCAGCAGCCCCTCCGGAAGGGGGCGGTCACCCCTCCACTTT.

This clonotype came up once. One end of the junction fails to match germline, which may point to a read error. J is TRBJ2-1 and V is TRBV29-1, with 7 bases fitting TRBD1. CDR3 length: 12 amino acids. From germline, CDR1 is SQVTM and CDR2 ANQGSEA. The CDR3 is CSVETTGDEEFF. The CDR3 region has the DNA TGCAGCGTTGAAACTACAGGGGATGAGGAGTTCTTC.

There are a few counts of this clonotype. The chain carries TRBV3-1 and TRBJ2-3, with D perhaps TRBD2 (6 bases). Germline lookup yields CDR1 LGHDT and CDR2 YNNKEL (reference sequence). The V gene lost 0 bases and the J gene lost 4 bases, with 17 bases spanning the gap. The CDR3 spans 17 residues. CDR3 amino acids: CASSQDVVREPPDTQYF. The CDR3 region has the DNA TGTGCCAGCAGCCAAGATGTTGTCCGGGAGCCCCCAGATACGCAGTATTTT.